This T cell receptor (beta chain) emerged from a study of cytomegalovirus exposure and HLA in healthy donors. The CDR3 is 14 residues long. With 6 bases clipped from V and 1 base from J, the junction kept 5 bases outside the gene matches. Germline CDR1 reads SGHTA; CDR2 reads FQGNSA. 60 Vbeta and 13 Jbeta primers were used in PCR. Using immunoSEQ multiplex PCR, the repertoire was profiled, and TCRdb retains in-frame clones only, with some absent. This table lists over 20,000 clones. This rearrangement joins TRBV7-2 to TRBJ1-1, with 7 bases that match TRBD1. Sample: PBMCs. The sequence was obtained from a man between 60 and 70 years old in good health and CMV-seropositive. The CDR3 bases are TGTGCCAGCAGGCTCACAGGGGCGAACACTGAAGCTTTCTTT. It translates to CASRLTGANTEAFF.